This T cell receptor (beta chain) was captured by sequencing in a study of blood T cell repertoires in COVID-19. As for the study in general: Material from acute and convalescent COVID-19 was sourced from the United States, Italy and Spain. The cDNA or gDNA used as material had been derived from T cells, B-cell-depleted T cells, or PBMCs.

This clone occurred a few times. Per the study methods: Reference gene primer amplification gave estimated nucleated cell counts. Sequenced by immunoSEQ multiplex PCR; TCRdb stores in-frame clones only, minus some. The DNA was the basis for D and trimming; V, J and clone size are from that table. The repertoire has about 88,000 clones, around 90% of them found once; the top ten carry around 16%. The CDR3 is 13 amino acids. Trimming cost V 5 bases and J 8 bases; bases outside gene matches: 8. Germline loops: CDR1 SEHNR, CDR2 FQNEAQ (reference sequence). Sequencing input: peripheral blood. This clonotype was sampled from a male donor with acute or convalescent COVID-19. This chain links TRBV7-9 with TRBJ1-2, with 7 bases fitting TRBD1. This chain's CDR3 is CASSPGQSRGYTF. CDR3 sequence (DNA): TGTGCCAGCAGCCCGGGACAGTCTCGAGGCTACACCTTC.